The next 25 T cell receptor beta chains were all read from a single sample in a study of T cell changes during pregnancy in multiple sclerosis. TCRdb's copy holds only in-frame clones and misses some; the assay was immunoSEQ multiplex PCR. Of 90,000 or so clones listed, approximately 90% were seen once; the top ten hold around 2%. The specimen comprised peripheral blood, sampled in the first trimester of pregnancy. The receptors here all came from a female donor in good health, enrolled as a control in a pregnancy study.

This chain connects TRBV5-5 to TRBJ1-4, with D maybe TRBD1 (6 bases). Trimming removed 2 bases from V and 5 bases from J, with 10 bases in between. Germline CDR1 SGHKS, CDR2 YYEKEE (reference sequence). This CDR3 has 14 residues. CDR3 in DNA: TGTGCCAGCAGCTTACAGGGTACCAATGAAAAACTGTTTTTT. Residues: CASSLQGTNEKLFF.

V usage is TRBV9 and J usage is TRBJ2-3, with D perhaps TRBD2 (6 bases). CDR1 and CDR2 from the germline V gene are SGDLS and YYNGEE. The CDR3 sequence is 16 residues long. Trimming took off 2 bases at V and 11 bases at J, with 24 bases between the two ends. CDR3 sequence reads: CASSVSTVGGGARQYF. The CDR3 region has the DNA TGTGCCAGCAGCGTCTCCACCGTGGGAGGAGGGGCACGGCAGTATTTT.

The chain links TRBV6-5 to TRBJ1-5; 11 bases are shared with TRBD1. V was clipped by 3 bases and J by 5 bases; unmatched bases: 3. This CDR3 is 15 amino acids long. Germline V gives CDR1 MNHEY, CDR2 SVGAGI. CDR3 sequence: CASSYGTGGDQPQHF. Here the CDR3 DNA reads TGTGCCAGCAGTTATGGGACAGGGGGTGATCAGCCCCAGCATTTT.

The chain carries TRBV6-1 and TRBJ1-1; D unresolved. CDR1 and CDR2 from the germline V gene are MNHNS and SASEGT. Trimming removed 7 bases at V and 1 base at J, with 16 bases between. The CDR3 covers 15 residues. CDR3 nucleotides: TGTGCCAGCATCCGAGAGCCGAACTGGAACACTGAAGCTTTCTTT. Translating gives CASIREPNWNTEAFF.

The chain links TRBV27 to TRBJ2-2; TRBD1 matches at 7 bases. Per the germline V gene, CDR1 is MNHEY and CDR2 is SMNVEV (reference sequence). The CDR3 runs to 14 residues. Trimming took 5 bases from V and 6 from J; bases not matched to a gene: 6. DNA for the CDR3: TGTGCCAGCAGTCCCTTAGACAGGGCCGGGGAGCTGTTTTTT. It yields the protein CASSPLDRAGELFF.

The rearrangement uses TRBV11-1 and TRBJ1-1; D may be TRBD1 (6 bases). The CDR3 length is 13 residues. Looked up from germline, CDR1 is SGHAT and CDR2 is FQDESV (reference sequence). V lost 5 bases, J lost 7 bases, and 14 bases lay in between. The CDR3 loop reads CASSPYRADEAFF. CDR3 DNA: TGTGCCAGCAGCCCATACAGGGCTGATGAAGCTTTCTTT.

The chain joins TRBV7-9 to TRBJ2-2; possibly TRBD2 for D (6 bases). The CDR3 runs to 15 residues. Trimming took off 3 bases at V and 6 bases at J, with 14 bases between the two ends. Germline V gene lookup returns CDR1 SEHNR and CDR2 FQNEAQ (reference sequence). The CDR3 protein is CASSFPGTRPGELFF. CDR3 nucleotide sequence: TGTGCCAGCAGCTTCCCCGGGACTCGTCCCGGGGAGCTGTTTTTT.

CDR3 sequence: CASSQGQDATYEQYF. CDR3 nucleotide sequence: TGCGCCAGCAGCCAAGGACAGGATGCCACCTACGAGCAGTACTTC. The chain links TRBV4-1 to TRBJ2-7, with D perhaps TRBD1 (6 bases). V shed 1 base and J shed 2 bases, with 12 bases lying between them. The CDR3 extends over 15 amino acids. Germline values: CDR1 MGHRA, CDR2 YSYEKL.

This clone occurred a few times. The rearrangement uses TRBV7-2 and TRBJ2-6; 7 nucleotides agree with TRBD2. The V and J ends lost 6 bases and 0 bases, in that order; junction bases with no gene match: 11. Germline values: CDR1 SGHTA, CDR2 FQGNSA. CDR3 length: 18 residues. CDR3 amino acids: CASSSGLVTDSGANVLTF. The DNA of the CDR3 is TGTGCCAGCAGTTCTGGACTAGTTACTGACTCTGGGGCCAACGTCCTGACTTTC.

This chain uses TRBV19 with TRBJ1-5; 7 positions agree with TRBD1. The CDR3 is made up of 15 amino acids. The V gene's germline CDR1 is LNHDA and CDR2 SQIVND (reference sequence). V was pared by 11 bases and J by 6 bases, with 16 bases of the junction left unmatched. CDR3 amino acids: CASDPREGATQPQHF. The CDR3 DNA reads TGTGCCTCCGACCCACGCGAGGGGGCCACTCAGCCCCAGCATTTT.

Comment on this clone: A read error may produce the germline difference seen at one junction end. DNA of the CDR3: TGTGCTAGCAGTCCTTGGGGACAGGGGGCAAAAAATGAGCAGTTCTTC. It translates to CASSPWGQGAKNEQFF. The chain joins TRBV7-7 to TRBJ2-1; TRBD1 matches 12 bases. This CDR3 spans 16 amino acids. Per germline, CDR1 SSHAT and CDR2 FNYEAQ (reference sequence).

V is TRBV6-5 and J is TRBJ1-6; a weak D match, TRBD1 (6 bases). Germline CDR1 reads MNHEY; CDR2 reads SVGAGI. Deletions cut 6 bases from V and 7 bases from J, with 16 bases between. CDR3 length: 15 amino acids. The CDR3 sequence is CASSRSGGNNSPLHF. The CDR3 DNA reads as TGTGCCAGCAGCCGGTCGGGGGGCAACAATTCACCCCTCCACTTT.

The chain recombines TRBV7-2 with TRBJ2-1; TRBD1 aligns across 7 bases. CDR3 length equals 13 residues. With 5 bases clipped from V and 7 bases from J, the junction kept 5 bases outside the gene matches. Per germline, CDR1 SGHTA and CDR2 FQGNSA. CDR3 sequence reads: CASSQDRTNEQFF. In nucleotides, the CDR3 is TGTGCCAGCAGCCAGGACAGGACGAATGAGCAGTTCTTC. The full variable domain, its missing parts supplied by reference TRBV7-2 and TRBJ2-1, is GAGVSQSPSNKVTEKGKDVELRCDPISGHTALYWYRQSLGQGLEFLIYFQGNSAPDKSGLPSDRFSAERTGGSVSTLTIQRTQQEDSAVYLCASSQDRTNEQFFGPGTRLTVL.

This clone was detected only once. The CDR3 DNA follows: TGTGCCAGCGGAGTCCGAGGGATGAAAGGAGAGCAGTACTTC. Encoded protein: CASGVRGMKGEQYF. This chain uses TRBV27 with TRBJ2-7; D might be TRBD2 (5 bases). Germline CDR1 MNHEY, CDR2 SMNVEV (reference sequence). The CDR3 runs to 14 residues. V was pared by 8 bases and J by 7 bases, with 21 bases between.

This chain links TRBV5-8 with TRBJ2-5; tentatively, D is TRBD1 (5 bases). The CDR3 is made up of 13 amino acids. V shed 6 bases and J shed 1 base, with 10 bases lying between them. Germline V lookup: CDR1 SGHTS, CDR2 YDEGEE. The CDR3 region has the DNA TGTGCCAGCACCTCTAGGGGCCAAGAGACCCAGTACTTC. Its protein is CASTSRGQETQYF.

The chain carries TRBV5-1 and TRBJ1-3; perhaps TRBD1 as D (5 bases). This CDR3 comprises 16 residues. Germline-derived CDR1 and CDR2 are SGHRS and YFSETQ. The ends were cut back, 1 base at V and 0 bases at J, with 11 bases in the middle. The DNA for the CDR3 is TGCGCCAGCAGCTTGAGTGTGGGGCCCTCTGGAAACACCATATATTTT. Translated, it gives CASSLSVGPSGNTIYF. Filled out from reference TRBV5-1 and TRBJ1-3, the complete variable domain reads KAGVTQTPRYLIKTRGQQVTLSCSPISGHRSVSWYQQTPGQGLQFLFEYFSETQRNKGNFPGRFSGRQFSNSRSEMNVSTLELGDSALYLCASSLSVGPSGNTIYFGEGSWLTVV.

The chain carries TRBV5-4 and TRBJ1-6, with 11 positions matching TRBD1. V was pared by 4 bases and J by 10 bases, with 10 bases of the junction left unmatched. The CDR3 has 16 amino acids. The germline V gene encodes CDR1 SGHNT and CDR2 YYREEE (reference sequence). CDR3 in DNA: TGTGCCAGCAGCCCCGGGGTGGGGACAGGGGGGTCACCCCTCCACTTT. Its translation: CASSPGVGTGGSPLHF.

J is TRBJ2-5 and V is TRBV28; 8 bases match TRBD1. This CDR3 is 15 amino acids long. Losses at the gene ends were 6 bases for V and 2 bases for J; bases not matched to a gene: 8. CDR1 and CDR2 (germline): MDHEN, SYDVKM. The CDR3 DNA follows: TGTGCCAGCAGGAGGGACTGGGACAGGCAAGAGACCCAGTACTTC. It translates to CASRRDWDRQETQYF.

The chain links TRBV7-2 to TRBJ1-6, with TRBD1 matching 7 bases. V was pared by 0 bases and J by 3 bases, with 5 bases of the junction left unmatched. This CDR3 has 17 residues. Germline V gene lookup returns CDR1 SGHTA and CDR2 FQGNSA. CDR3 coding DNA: TGTGCCAGCAGCTTAGCGTGGGGACAGATCTATAATTCACCCCTCCACTTT. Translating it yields CASSLAWGQIYNSPLHF.

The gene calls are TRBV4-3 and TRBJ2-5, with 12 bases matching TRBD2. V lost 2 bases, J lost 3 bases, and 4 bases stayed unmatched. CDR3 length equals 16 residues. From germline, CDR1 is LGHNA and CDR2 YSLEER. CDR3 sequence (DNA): TGCGCCAGCAGCCAAAACGGACTAGCGGGGAAAGAGACCCAGTACTTC. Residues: CASSQNGLAGKETQYF.

CDR3 sequence (DNA): TGTGCCAGCAGCTTGGGGCAAGGGGCCGGCTACACCTTC. It yields the protein CASSLGQGAGYTF. The genes are TRBV5-8 and TRBJ1-2; a weak D match, TRBD1 (5 bases). The CDR3 contains 13 residues. Germline values: CDR1 SGHTS, CDR2 YDEGEE. V lost 0 bases to trimming and J lost 8 bases, with 11 bases between them.

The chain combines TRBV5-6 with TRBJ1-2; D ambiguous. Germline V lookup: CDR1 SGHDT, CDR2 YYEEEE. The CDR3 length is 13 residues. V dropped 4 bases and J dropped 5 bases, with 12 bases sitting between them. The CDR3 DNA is TGTGCCAGCAGCCAGACCGAGGCTTATGGCTACACCTTC. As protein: CASSQTEAYGYTF.

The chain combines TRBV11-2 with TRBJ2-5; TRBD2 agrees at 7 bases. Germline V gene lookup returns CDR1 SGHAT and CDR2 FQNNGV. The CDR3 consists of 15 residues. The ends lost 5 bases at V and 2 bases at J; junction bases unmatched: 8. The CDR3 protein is CASSQGGGLQETQYF. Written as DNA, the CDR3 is TGTGCCAGCAGCCAGGGTGGGGGACTACAAGAGACCCAGTACTTC.

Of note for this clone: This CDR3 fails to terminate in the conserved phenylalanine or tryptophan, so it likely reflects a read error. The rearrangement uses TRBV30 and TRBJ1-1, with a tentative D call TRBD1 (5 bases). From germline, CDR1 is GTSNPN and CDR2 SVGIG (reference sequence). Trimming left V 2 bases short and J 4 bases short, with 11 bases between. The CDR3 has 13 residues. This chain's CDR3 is CAWSHGGGTEAFS. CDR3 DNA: TGTGCCTGGAGTCACGGGGGGGGCACTGAAGCTTTCTCT.

The CDR3 reads CASSPRGARTEAFF. The CDR3 region has the DNA TGTGCCAGCAGTCCCCGGGGGGCTCGGACTGAAGCTTTCTTT. V and J are TRBV6-5 and TRBJ1-1; D may be TRBD1 (6 bases). The CDR3 spans 14 residues. The V end was cut by 5 bases, the J end by 5 bases, with 15 bases between. Germline V lookup: CDR1 MNHEY, CDR2 SVGAGI.